This is a list of T cell receptor beta chains from one sample in a study of beta chain features in type 1 diabetes. Profiled with immunoSEQ multiplex PCR; TCRdb holds only in-frame clones, not every one. This sample has 15,000 to 20,000 clones, with 55% found just once. The sequenced sample consisted of stem cell memory CD4+ T cells from blood. These receptors came from a young woman in good health. Each CDR3 is given with its conserved first and last residue. A D gene is named only where the DNA matches it firmly. Clone size is shown for a subset of rows, as once, few, many or a class of expanded clone.

J | D | size | V | DNA | CDR3
TRBJ2-4 | TRBD2 | . | TRBV2 | TGTGCCAGCAGAATACTTAGCGGGAGTGAAGCCATTCAGTACTTC | CASRILSGSEAIQYF
TRBJ2-7 | TRBD1 | . | TRBV5-4 | TGTGCCAGCAGCTTGGCCGGGACAGTAGGTACCTACGAGCAGTACTTC | CASSLAGTVGTYEQYF
TRBJ1-1 | TRBD1 | . | TRBV5-4 | TGTGCCAGCAGCTTGCAGGGGGTGAACACTGAAGCTTTCTTT | CASSLQGVNTEAFF
TRBJ2-7 | . | . | TRBV6-1 | TGTGCCAGCAAGATGTATGGGCCGAGCTACGAGCAGTACTTC | CASKMYGPSYEQYF
TRBJ1-6 | TRBD1 | few | TRBV5-6 | TGTGCCAGCAGCCGTGGACAGGGCGATTCACCCCTCCACTTT | CASSRGQGDSPLHF
TRBJ2-7 | . | . | TRBV2 | TGTGCCAGCAGTGAACAGGGGATCTCCTACGAGCAGTACTTC | CASSEQGISYEQYF
TRBJ1-2 | . | . | TRBV7-2 | TGTGCCAGCAGCGTCGACAGGCTTTATGGCTACACCTTC | CASSVDRLYGYTF
TRBJ2-3 | . | . | TRBV10-1 | TGCGCCACCAGGACAACAGATACGCAGTATTTT | CATRTTDTQYF
TRBJ2-3 | . | . | TRBV2 | TGTGCCAGCAGTGCAGAGGATACAGATACGCAGTATTTT | CASSAEDTDTQYF
TRBJ2-7 | TRBD1 | medium-sized | TRBV18 | TGTGCCAGCTCATCTCCGGGACAGCCCTACGAGCAGTACTTC | CASSSPGQPYEQYF
TRBJ2-1 | TRBD2 | . | TRBV5-4 | TGTGCCAGCAGTTTCACCTGGTGGGGGGGTGGGGATGAGCAGTTCTTC | CASSFTWWGGGDEQFF
TRBJ2-3 | . | . | TRBV5-1 | TGCGCCAGCAGCTCTGTCGGGGGGCGGACAGATACGCAGTATTTT | CASSSVGGRTDTQYF
TRBJ2-7 | TRBD2 | . | TRBV11-2 | TGTGCCAGCAGCTCCCCCGGACTAGTTAGTTACGAGCAGTACTTC | CASSSPGLVSYEQYF
TRBJ2-2 | . | . | TRBV7-6 | TGCGCCAGCAGCAGAGCGGAGGCCGGGGAGCTGTTTTTT | CASSRAEAGELFF
TRBJ1-5 | TRBD1 | . | TRBV19 | TGTGCCAGTAGTTCGGGGGACAGGACTGAACAGCCCCAGCATTTT | CASSSGDRTEQPQHF
TRBJ2-7 | . | few | TRBV11-3 | TGTGCCAGCAGCTTAAGTCAGTTCGTCTACGAGCAGTACTTC | CASSLSQFVYEQYF
TRBJ1-4 | . | . | TRBV30 | TGTGCCTGGAGGGAGACAAGGGGATCTGGTGAAAAACTGTTTTTT | CAWRETRGSGEKLFF
TRBJ2-5 | . | . | TRBV11-2 | TGTGCCAGCAGCTTAGTGACAAATCAAGAGACCCAGTACTTC | CASSLVTNQETQYF
TRBJ2-7 | . | . | TRBV6-5 | TGTGCCAGCAGTTCTCGACTCGTACTTAACGAGCAGTACTTC | CASSSRLVLNEQYF
TRBJ1-4 | . | . | TRBV7-9 | TGTGCCAGCAGCCCGGGGGGGGCGACTTCTAATGAAAAACTGTTTTTT | CASSPGGATSNEKLFF
TRBJ2-1 | TRBD2 | . | TRBV5-1 | TGCGCCAGCAGCTTGGCGGGACTAGCGAACAACAATGAGCAGTTCTTC | CASSLAGLANNNEQFF
TRBJ1-5 | . | few | TRBV25-1 | TGTGCCAGCAGTGAATGGGGCTCCAATCAGCCCCAGCATTTT | CASSEWGSNQPQHF
TRBJ2-7 | . | once | TRBV29-1 | TGCAGCGTTGAAGATGGGGGGAGGCGGGGTGAGCAGTACTTC | CSVEDGGRRGEQYF
TRBJ1-2 | TRBD1 | . | TRBV30 | TGTGCCTGGAGTACGACAGGGACCTATGGCTACACCTTC | CAWSTTGTYGYTF
TRBJ2-7 | TRBD1 | . | TRBV6-5 | TGTGCCAGCGGGCGGCAGGACAGGGGTTACGAGCAGTACTTC | CASGRQDRGYEQYF
TRBJ2-1 | TRBD1 | . | TRBV19 | TGTGCCAGTACCCTACTGCCCGGGACAGGGACCGGTGAGCAGTTCTTC | CASTLLPGTGTGEQFF
TRBJ2-1 | . | few | TRBV30 | TGTGCCTGGTCTAGAGTCGGGCCAGGGGTTCTCTTC | CAWSRVGPGVLF
TRBJ1-5 | TRBD1 | . | TRBV30 | TGTGCCTGCTGGACAGGGGGCACTAGTCAGCCCCAGCATTTT | CACWTGGTSQPQHF
TRBJ1-5 | TRBD1 | . | TRBV19 | TGTGCCAGTAGAAGAACGGACAGGGGCAATCAGCCCCAGCATTTT | CASRRTDRGNQPQHF
TRBJ2-7 | TRBD1 | few | TRBV5-6 | TGTGCCAGCAGCTGGACAGGGAAGGACGAGCAGTACTTC | CASSWTGKDEQYF
TRBJ2-7 | TRBD1 | . | TRBV5-1 | TGCGCCAGCAGCGTCGATCGTGACAGGGGCTCCGAGCAGTACTTC | CASSVDRDRGSEQYF
TRBJ1-4 | TRBD1 | . | TRBV27 | TGTGCCAGCGGAACTCACAGGGGGTTTTGGGAAAAACTGTTTTTT | CASGTHRGFWEKLFF
TRBJ2-7 | . | . | TRBV4-1 | TGCGCCAGCAGCCAAAATACTCGCGAGTACGAGCAGTACTTC | CASSQNTREYEQYF
TRBJ2-1 | . | few | TRBV5-1 | TGCGCCAGCAGCTTGGCCAGGTCCTCGGGGGAGTTCTTC | CASSLARSSGEFF
TRBJ2-5 | TRBD2 | . | TRBV5-4 | TGTGCCAGCAGCTTAACGAGCGGGGGAGGGTTGACCCAGTACTTC | CASSLTSGGGLTQYF
TRBJ1-1 | . | . | TRBV7-6 | TGTGCCAGCAGCTTAGAGTCCAGGGGCAACACTGAAGCTTTCTTT | CASSLESRGNTEAFF
TRBJ2-2 | . | few | TRBV30 | TGTGCCTGGAGTGAGGGGGTTTGGGAGCTGTTTTTT | CAWSEGVWELFF
TRBJ2-1 | TRBD2 | few | TRBV29-1 | TGCAGCGTTGAGAGGACTAGCGGGAAATCCTACAATGAGCAGTTCTTC | CSVERTSGKSYNEQFF
TRBJ1-1 | . | . | TRBV6-6 | TGTGCCAGCAGTGCGACAGGAGCCGAAGCTTTCTTT | CASSATGAEAFF
TRBJ2-3 | TRBD2 | . | TRBV7-6 | TGTGCCAGCAGCTTACTGTTAGCGGGAGCAGATACGCAGTATTTT | CASSLLLAGADTQYF
TRBJ2-2 | TRBD2 | . | TRBV6-5 | TGTGCCAGCAGTACCCTAGCGGGAGGAACCGGGGAGCTGTTTTTT | CASSTLAGGTGELFF
TRBJ2-5 | . | . | TRBV18 | TGTGCCAGCTCACCATTTACTAGGAACCAAGAGACCCAGTACTTC | CASSPFTRNQETQYF
TRBJ1-3 | . | . | TRBV19 | TGTGCCAGTAGTATAATTGGAGCGGGAAACACCATATATTTT | CASSIIGAGNTIYF
TRBJ2-3 | TRBD2 | . | TRBV6-1 | TGTGCCAGCAGTGGTCCGTGGGAGGGCCGGGCAGATACGCAGTATTTT | CASSGPWEGRADTQYF
TRBJ1-1 | . | . | TRBV30 | TGTGCCTGGAGTGTTACGGGGGGCACTGAAGCTTTCTTT | CAWSVTGGTEAFF
TRBJ2-2 | TRBD1 | . | TRBV5-4 | TGTGCCAGCAGCTTCCCGTCGGACAGGCCGAACACCGGGGAGCTGTTTTTT | CASSFPSDRPNTGELFF
TRBJ2-1 | . | . | TRBV29-1 | TGCAGCGCAAAGGGGTCCTCCGGTTCCTCCTACAATGAGCAGTTCTTC | CSAKGSSGSSYNEQFF
TRBJ2-1 | . | medium-sized | TRBV5-4 | TGTGCCAGCAGTTACGGACTGAAGTACAATGAGCAGTTCTTC | CASSYGLKYNEQFF
TRBJ2-7 | TRBD1 | . | TRBV5-1 | TGCGCCAGCAGCTTGGTCGGGGACAGCAACTACGAGCAGTACTTC | CASSLVGDSNYEQYF
TRBJ2-3 | . | . | TRBV5-4 | TGTGCCAGCAGCCCCGGGGGTCGAGGCACAGATACGCAGTATTTT | CASSPGGRGTDTQYF
TRBJ2-7 | TRBD1 | . | TRBV5-6 | TGTGCCAGCAGCATTGGACAGGGCGGAGGACGTAAATTC | CASSIGQGGGRKF
TRBJ2-3 | TRBD2 | . | TRBV10-3 | TGTGCCATCAGTGGGACTAGCGGGAGCACAGATACGCAGTATTTT | CAISGTSGSTDTQYF
TRBJ2-7 | . | . | TRBV30 | TGTGCCTGGAGTTTACAGGGATACGAGCAGTACTTC | CAWSLQGYEQYF
TRBJ2-3 | TRBD2 | once | TRBV7-9 | TGTGCCAGCAGCTTACTAGCGGGAGGTAGCACAGATACGCAGTATTTT | CASSLLAGGSTDTQYF